A single sample gave rise to the 2 T cell receptor beta chains below, sequenced in a study of human T cells and chemical hapten exposure. The time point is: patch test 2, 6 weeks after DPC sensitization. Treatment indicated: therapeutic diphenylcyclopropenone sensitization with weekly scalp DPC. TCRdb recomputed calls from the RACE reads with MiXCR, one row per CDR3 protein. The sample yields fewer than 85,000 distinct CDR3 sequences, approximately 10% seen once. This specimen consisted of whole blood, obtained in connection with sensitization to the hapten diphenylcyclopropenone (DPC). These receptors came from a man younger than 30 with alopecia areata. Some clones in this sample may be carry-over from other donors' samples.

The J gene is TRBJ1-2, the V gene TRBV4-3; D uncertain. The germline V gene has CDR1 LGHNA and CDR2 YSLEER. CDR3 length equals 16 residues. The ends were cut back, 2 bases at V and 8 bases at J, with 21 bases in the middle. The CDR3 loop reads CASSQSSKDAKGGYTF. The CDR3 coding sequence is TGCGCCAGCAGCCAATCAAGCAAGGACGCAAAAGGGGGCTACACCTTC.

The V and J genes are TRBV7-9 and TRBJ1-6, with D unclear. CDR1 is SEHNR and CDR2 is FQNEAQ in the germline V gene (reference sequence). CDR3 length: 15 residues. Trimming stripped 2 bases from V and 9 bases from J, with 14 bases between. For the CDR3, the DNA is TGTGCCAGCAGCTTAAAGTCCATCGGAGGTTCACCCCTCCACTTT. Protein sequence: CASSLKSIGGSPLHF.